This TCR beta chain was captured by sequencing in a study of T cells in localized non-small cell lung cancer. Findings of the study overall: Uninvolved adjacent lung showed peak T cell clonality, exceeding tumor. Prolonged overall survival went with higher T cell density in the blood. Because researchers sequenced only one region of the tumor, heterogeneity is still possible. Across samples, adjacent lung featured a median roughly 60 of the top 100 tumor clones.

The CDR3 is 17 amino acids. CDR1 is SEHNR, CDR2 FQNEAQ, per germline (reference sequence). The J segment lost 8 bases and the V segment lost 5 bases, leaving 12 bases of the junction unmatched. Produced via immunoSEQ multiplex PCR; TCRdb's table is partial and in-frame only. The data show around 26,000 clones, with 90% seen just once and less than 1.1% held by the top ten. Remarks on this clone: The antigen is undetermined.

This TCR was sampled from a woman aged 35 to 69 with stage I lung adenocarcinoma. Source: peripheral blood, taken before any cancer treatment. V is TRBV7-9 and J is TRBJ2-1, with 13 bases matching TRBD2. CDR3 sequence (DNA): TGTGCCAGCAGCCCGGCATCACTAGCGGGGGGGCCGGATGAGCAGTTCTTC. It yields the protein CASSPASLAGGPDEQFF.